The clone carrying this TCR beta chain was detected ten times or more. This sample is drawn from a study of T cells after yellow fever vaccination. TCRdb itself ran the 5' RACE reads through MiXCR, one entry per CDR3 protein. The sample contains hundreds of thousands of distinct CDR3 sequences, around 4% of which appear only once. Germline V gives CDR1 MGHDK, CDR2 SYGVNS. The CDR3 length is 14 residues. V lost 6 bases and J lost 4, with 15 bases in between. Sequencing was performed on PBMCs, taken on the day of the yellow fever booster vaccination. This clonotype was sampled from a man aged 18 to 30 who received the YFV17D yellow fever vaccine. The J gene is TRBJ2-5, the V gene TRBV25-1; tentative D call: TRBD1 (6 bases). CDR3 nucleotides: TGTGCCAGCAGGCTGTCCAGGGGCCCAGAGACCCAGTACTTC. Residues: CASRLSRGPETQYF.